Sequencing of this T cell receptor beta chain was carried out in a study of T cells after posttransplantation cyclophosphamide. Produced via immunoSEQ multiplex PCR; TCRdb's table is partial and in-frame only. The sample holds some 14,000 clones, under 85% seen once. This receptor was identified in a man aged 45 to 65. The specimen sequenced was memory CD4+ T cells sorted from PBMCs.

The CDR3 spells CASRYRVQPQHF. CDR3 coding DNA: TGTGCCAGCAGATACAGGGTCCAGCCCCAGCATTTT. V usage is TRBV28 and J usage is TRBJ1-5; D might be TRBD1 (6 bases). The V end was cut by 6 bases, the J end by 7 bases, with 10 bases between. CDR3 size: 12 residues. From germline, CDR1 is MDHEN and CDR2 SYDVKM.